Presented here are 21 T cell receptor beta chains from one specimen sequenced in a study of T cell responses to AZD1222 COVID-19 vaccine. Profiled with immunoSEQ multiplex PCR; TCRdb holds only in-frame clones, not every one. Counted here are 84,000 or so clones, just over 85% occurring once; the ten biggest clones make up approximately 7.9%. This material consisted of peripheral blood, taken on day 0 of AZD1222 vaccination. All receptors derive from an adult in good health.

The V and J genes are TRBV18 and TRBJ1-1; a weak D match, TRBD1 (5 bases). The CDR3 is made up of 15 amino acids. The ends were cut back, 0 bases at V and 1 base at J, with 9 bases in the middle. The germline CDR1 and CDR2 sequences are KGHSH and LQKENI. The CDR3 loop is CASSPPGLTNTEAFF. For the CDR3, the DNA is TGTGCCAGCTCACCACCGGGACTCACGAACACTGAAGCTTTCTTT.

The rearrangement joins TRBV11-1 to TRBJ2-1; 8 nucleotides align to TRBD2. The V segment lost 5 bases and the J segment 3 bases; nucleotides outside the gene matches: 6. CDR1 is SGHAT and CDR2 is FQDESV in the germline V gene (reference sequence). The CDR3 length is 15 residues. The CDR3 sequence: CASSPQTSVYNEQFF. The CDR3 DNA reads TGTGCCAGCAGCCCCCAGACTAGCGTCTACAATGAGCAGTTCTTC. Combining the CDR3 with reference TRBV11-1 and TRBJ2-1 gives the whole variable domain EAEVAQSPRYKITEKSQAVAFWCDPISGHATLYWYRQILGQGPELLVQFQDESVVDDSQLPKDRFSAERLKGVDSTLKIQPAELGDSAMYLCASSPQTSVYNEQFFGPGTRLTVL.

The genes are TRBV6-5 and TRBJ2-7, with TRBD1 matching 12 bases. Germline-derived CDR1 and CDR2 are MNHEY and SVGAGI. J gave up 5 bases and V 4 bases, and 6 bases lay outside the gene matches. This CDR3 is 15 amino acids long. The DNA for the CDR3 is TGTGCCAGCAGTTCCCCGGGACAGGGGGCCCACGAGCAGTACTTC. Its protein is CASSSPGQGAHEQYF.

In DNA, the CDR3 is TGTGCCACCAGTGACACGAGACAGGGATCCTACAATGAGCAGTTCTTC. Residues: CATSDTRQGSYNEQFF. The chain has TRBV24-1 and TRBJ2-1; 7 bases are a match to TRBD1. The CDR3 is 16 residues long. V was clipped by 4 bases and J by 1 base; unmatched bases: 6. CDR1 is KGHDR, CDR2 SFDVKD, per germline.

This chain uses TRBV13 with TRBJ2-3; no definite D call. Germline V lookup: CDR1 PRHDT, CDR2 FYEKMQ (reference sequence). The CDR3 consists of 12 residues. Trimming removed 5 bases from V and 6 bases from J, with 9 bases in between. Written as DNA, the CDR3 is TGTGCCAGCAGCGCCGTGGGCGATACGCAGTATTTT. It yields the protein CASSAVGDTQYF. Together with reference TRBV13 and TRBJ2-3, the CDR3 gives the full variable domain: AAGVIQSPRHLIKEKRETATLKCYPIPRHDTVYWYQQGPGQDPQFLISFYEKMQSDKGSIPDRFSAQQFSDYHSELNMSSLELGDSALYFCASSAVGDTQYFGPGTRLTVL.

V and J are TRBV18 and TRBJ1-4; no clear D. CDR1 is KGHSH and CDR2 is LQKENI in the germline V gene. Trimming stripped 6 bases from V and 4 bases from J, with 6 bases between. The CDR3 is 12 amino acids. The CDR3: CASSSDNEKLFF. The CDR3 DNA is TGTGCCAGCTCGTCGGATAATGAAAAACTGTTTTTT.

V and J are TRBV30 and TRBJ1-2; D is possibly TRBD1 (6 bases). The V gene lost 7 bases and the J gene lost 5 bases, with 14 bases spanning the gap. The CDR3 is 12 amino acids. The germline gives CDR1 GTSNPN, CDR2 SVGIG (reference sequence). In DNA form, the CDR3 reads TGTGCCTTTCGGACAGCGGCTTATGGCTACACCTTC. Translated, it gives CAFRTAAYGYTF.

This chain uses TRBV5-1 with TRBJ2-3; no clear D gene. The germline gives CDR1 SGHRS, CDR2 YFSETQ. Trimming took off 2 bases at V and 3 bases at J, with 10 bases between the two ends. The CDR3 extends over 14 amino acids. The CDR3 DNA reads TGCGCCAGCAGCTTTCAGCCGGAGACAGATACGCAGTATTTT. Translating gives CASSFQPETDTQYF.

The CDR3 region has the DNA TGTGCCAGCAGCTTGTGGGGGGACAGAGGATTTGAGACCCAGTACTTC. This gives the protein CASSLWGDRGFETQYF. This chain links TRBV5-6 with TRBJ2-5; D perhaps matches TRBD1 (7 bases). V was clipped by 1 base and J by 5 bases, with 18 bases between them. This CDR3 spans 16 amino acids. CDR1 and CDR2 (germline): SGHDT, YYEEEE.

This clone was recorded only once. This chain connects TRBV6-5 to TRBJ2-5; TRBD1 might be the D (6 bases). Germline V gives CDR1 MNHEY, CDR2 SVGAGI. The CDR3 loop spans 14 amino acids. V lost 7 bases and J lost 4, with 16 bases in between. CDR3 loop: CASTEQGSSETQYF. The DNA for the CDR3 is TGTGCCAGCACCGAACAGGGTAGCTCAGAGACCCAGTACTTC.

This clone was observed once. The rearrangement links TRBV3-1 (or the pseudogene TRBV3-2) to TRBJ1-2, with D perhaps TRBD1 (5 bases). The CDR3 runs 16 residues. V was cut by 1 base and J by 4 bases, with 16 bases left in between. Germline V CDR1 and CDR2: LGHDT, YNNKEL (reference sequence). The CDR3 loop reads CASSQGVGARGYGYTF. The CDR3 DNA follows: TGTGCCAGCAGCCAAGGGGTTGGGGCCCGGGGCTATGGCTACACCTTC.

The count of this clone is one. V is TRBV6-5 and J is TRBJ2-7; 9 positions agree with TRBD2. The CDR3 totals 15 residues. Germline V gene sequence: CDR1 MNHEY, CDR2 SVGAGI. V was pared by 0 bases and J by 4 bases, with 4 bases of the junction left unmatched. The chain's CDR3 is CASSYSLSGGYEQYF. DNA of the CDR3: TGTGCCAGCAGTTACTCCCTTAGCGGGGGATACGAGCAGTACTTC.

This clone appeared a single time. This chain connects TRBV28 to TRBJ2-4; a possible D gene is TRBD1 (5 bases). This CDR3 spans 16 amino acids. Trimming took off 6 bases at V and 0 bases at J, with 15 bases between the two ends. Germline V CDR1 and CDR2: MDHEN, SYDVKM. The CDR3 is CASRGEGSVAKNIQYF. The DNA of the CDR3 is TGTGCCAGCAGAGGGGAAGGGTCAGTAGCCAAAAACATTCAGTACTTC.

The V gene is TRBV7-9, the J gene TRBJ2-7; 12 bases are a match to TRBD2. This CDR3 has 17 residues. Trimming at V came to 1 base and at J to 2 bases, leaving 6 bases not matched to a gene. Germline loops: CDR1 SEHNR, CDR2 FQNEAQ (reference sequence). CDR3 bases: TGTGCCAGCAGCTTAGGACTAGCGGGAGCCTCAGCCTACGAGCAGTACTTC. This translates into CASSLGLAGASAYEQYF.

V usage is TRBV19 and J usage is TRBJ2-1, with 9 bases that match TRBD1. The CDR3 runs to 16 residues. Germline V gene data show CDR1 as LNHDA and CDR2 as SQIVND (reference sequence). V dropped 6 bases and J dropped 3; count of bases not matched to a gene: 9. This chain's CDR3 is CASRDLGQGNYNEQFF. The DNA of the CDR3 is TGTGCCAGTAGGGATTTGGGACAGGGAAACTACAATGAGCAGTTCTTC.

The rearrangement joins TRBV19 to TRBJ1-1; possible D gene TRBD1, 5 bases. V shed 9 bases and J shed 0 bases, with 20 bases lying between them. Germline V CDR1 and CDR2: LNHDA, SQIVND (reference sequence). This CDR3 comprises 16 residues. The DNA of the CDR3 is TGTGCCAGCCCCCCGAGACCAGGGTCCATGAACACTGAAGCTTTCTTT. The encoded protein is CASPPRPGSMNTEAFF.

This clone has only a few counts. This chain uses TRBV2 with TRBJ2-7, with D perhaps matching TRBD1 (6 bases). V was pared by 2 bases and J by 5 bases, with 16 bases between. The CDR3 totals 15 residues. CDR1 is SNHLY and CDR2 is FYNNEI in the germline V gene. As DNA, the CDR3 is TGTGCCAGCAGTGAAACACAGGGTCCTGGCCACGAGCAGTACTTC. It yields the protein CASSETQGPGHEQYF.

In this sample, this clone turned up once. J is TRBJ2-7 and V is TRBV5-1; no definite D call. Trimming left V 2 bases short and J 3 bases short, with 6 bases between. The CDR3 loop spans 12 amino acids. Germline values: CDR1 SGHRS, CDR2 YFSETQ. DNA for the CDR3: TGCGCCAGCAGCTTTGACAACTACGAGCAGTACTTC. It is translated as CASSFDNYEQYF.

The rearrangement links TRBV7-2 to TRBJ2-7, with TRBD1 as a possible D gene (6 bases). The CDR3 loop spans 14 amino acids. Germline CDR1 SGHTA, CDR2 FQGNSA. Trimming stripped 1 base from V and 3 bases from J, with 10 bases between. The CDR3 here is CASSLGGRNYEQYF. The DNA for the CDR3 is TGTGCCAGCAGCTTAGGGGGGCGGAACTACGAGCAGTACTTC. Based on the CDR3 plus reference TRBV7-2 and TRBJ2-7, the full variable domain is GAGVSQSPSNKVTEKGKDVELRCDPISGHTALYWYRQSLGQGLEFLIYFQGNSAPDKSGLPSDRFSAERTGGSVSTLTIQRTQQEDSAVYLCASSLGGRNYEQYFGPGTRLTVT.

This sequence joins TRBV5-1 and TRBJ1-5, with D unresolved. This CDR3 is 13 amino acids long. V was clipped by 3 bases and J by 7 bases, with 11 bases between them. Germline V gene sequence: CDR1 SGHRS, CDR2 YFSETQ. The CDR3 here is CASSYGSDQPQHF. The CDR3 bases are TGCGCCAGCAGCTACGGTTCGGACCAGCCCCAGCATTTT.

The chain joins TRBV19 to TRBJ2-6, with a possible D match to TRBD1 (5 bases). The CDR3 sequence is 16 residues long. Germline assignment: CDR1 LNHDA and CDR2 SQIVND (reference sequence). The ends were cut back, 4 bases at V and 1 base at J, with 11 bases in the middle. This chain's CDR3 is CASSKGKGSGANVLTF. CDR3 in DNA: TGTGCCAGTAGTAAGGGGAAGGGGTCTGGGGCCAACGTCCTGACTTTC.